The source of this TCR beta chain is a study of human T cells and chemical hapten exposure. Study observations and caveats: TCRs exceeding a frequency of 1 in 1000 stayed unchanged under DPC sensitization.

Time point defined: healthy volunteer bleed at 6 weeks. Unfractionated whole blood yielded total RNA. The CDR3 runs 16 residues. Germline values: CDR1 DFQATT, CDR2 SNEGSKA (reference sequence). V was pared by 1 base and J by 5 bases, with 20 bases between. Per the authors' pipeline: The number of TCRs in each sample had a median of 95,638 and spanned 23,224 to 690,600. TCRdb reprocessed the RACE reads via MiXCR and lists one record per CDR3 protein. The V and J calls follow TCRdb's processing rather than the paper's. Counted here are about 80,000 distinct CDR3 sequences, 8.5% to 10% occurring once; the ten biggest clones make up about 1.7%. This clonotype occurred many times. The antigen remains unidentified.

The sequence derives from a female donor in good health. Some clones in this sample may be carry-over from other donors' samples. The sequenced sample was whole blood. The gene calls are TRBV20-1 and TRBJ1-1; D ambiguous. CDR3 sequence (DNA): TGCAGTGCTAGAGTCGCGGTCCTCGCTGGTAGGACTGAAGCTTTCTTT. Translation gives CSARVAVLAGRTEAFF.